The 2 T cell receptor beta chains below come from one sample, sequenced in a study of spatial heterogeneity in lung cancer. TCRdb ran MiXCR on the 5' RACE reads and lists one entry per CDR3 protein. The sample includes roughly 2,600 distinct CDR3 sequences, less than 2% seen only once; the top ten take 18%. Time point given: sample taken at primary tumor resection. The sample consisted of normal lung tissue next to the tumor, taken at surgery. The source is a male donor with early-stage non-small cell lung cancer.

This clonotype has a count of ten or more. V and J are TRBV28 and TRBJ2-2; D may be TRBD2 (6 bases). Germline values: CDR1 MDHEN, CDR2 SYDVKM. V was pared by 3 bases and J by 1 base, with 12 bases between. CDR3 length equals 16 residues. The CDR3 reads CASSFGWEVNTGELFF. CDR3 in DNA: TGTGCCAGCAGTTTCGGTTGGGAGGTGAACACCGGGGAGCTGTTTTTT.

This clonotype occurred once. V and J are TRBV20-1 and TRBJ2-5; 9 nucleotides line up with TRBD2. The CDR3 covers 16 residues. V was clipped by 0 bases and J by 5 bases; unmatched bases: 10. Germline V gene data show CDR1 as DFQATT and CDR2 as SNEGSKA (reference sequence). The CDR3 reads CSARDYARTSDETQYF. The CDR3 coding sequence is TGCAGTGCTAGAGATTATGCAAGGACTAGCGATGAGACCCAGTACTTC.